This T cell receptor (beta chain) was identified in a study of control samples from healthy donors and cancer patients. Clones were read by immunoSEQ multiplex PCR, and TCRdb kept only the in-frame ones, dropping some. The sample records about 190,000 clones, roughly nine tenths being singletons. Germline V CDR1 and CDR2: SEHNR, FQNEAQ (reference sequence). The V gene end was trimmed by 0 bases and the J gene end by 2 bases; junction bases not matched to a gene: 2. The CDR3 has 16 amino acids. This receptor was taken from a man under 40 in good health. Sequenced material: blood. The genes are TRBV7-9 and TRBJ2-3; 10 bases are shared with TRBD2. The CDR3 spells CASSLALAGDTDTQYF. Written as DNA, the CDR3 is TGTGCCAGCAGCTTAGCCCTAGCGGGGGACACAGATACGCAGTATTTT.